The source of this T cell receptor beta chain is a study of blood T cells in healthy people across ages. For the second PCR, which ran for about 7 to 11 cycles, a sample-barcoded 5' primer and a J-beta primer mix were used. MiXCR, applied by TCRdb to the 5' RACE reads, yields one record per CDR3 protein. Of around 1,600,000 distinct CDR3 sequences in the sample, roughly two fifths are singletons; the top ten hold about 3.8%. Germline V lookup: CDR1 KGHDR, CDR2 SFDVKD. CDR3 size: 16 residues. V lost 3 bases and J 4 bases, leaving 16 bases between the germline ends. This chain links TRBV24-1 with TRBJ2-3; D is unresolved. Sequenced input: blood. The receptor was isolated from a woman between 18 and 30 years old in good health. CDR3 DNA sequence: TGTGCCACCAGTGATGCACGGTCCGTTGTGGCAGATACGCAGTATTTT. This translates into CATSDARSVVADTQYF.